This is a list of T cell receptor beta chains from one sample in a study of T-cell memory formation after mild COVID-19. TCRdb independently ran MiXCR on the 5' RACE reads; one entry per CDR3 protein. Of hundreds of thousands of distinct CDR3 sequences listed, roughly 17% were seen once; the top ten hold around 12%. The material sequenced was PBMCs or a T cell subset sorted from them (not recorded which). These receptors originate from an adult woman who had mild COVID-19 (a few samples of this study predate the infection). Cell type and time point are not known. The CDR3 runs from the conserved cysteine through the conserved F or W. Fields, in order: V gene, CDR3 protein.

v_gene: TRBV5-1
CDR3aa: CASSLLMDYNEQFF

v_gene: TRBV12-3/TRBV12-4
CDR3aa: CASSPNPDEQFF

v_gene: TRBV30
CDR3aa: CAWSLGLTTDTQYF

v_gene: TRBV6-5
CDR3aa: CASSITGYTYEQYF

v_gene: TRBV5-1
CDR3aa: CASSLGGDGKETQYF

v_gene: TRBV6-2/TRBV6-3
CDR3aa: CASSYYSKGNYGYTF

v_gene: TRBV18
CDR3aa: CASSPRDPQETQYF

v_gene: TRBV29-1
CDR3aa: CSVEDVDSQETQYF

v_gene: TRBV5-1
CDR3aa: CASSLDLGLENEQFF

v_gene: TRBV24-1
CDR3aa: CATSEVSGPGETQYF

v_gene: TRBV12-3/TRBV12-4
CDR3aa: CASSFLTDGYTF

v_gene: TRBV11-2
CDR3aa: CASSLDIRGPGFDEQFF

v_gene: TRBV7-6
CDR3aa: CASSMGVVVWNEQFF

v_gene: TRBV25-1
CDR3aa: CASSDQGGGFNEQFF

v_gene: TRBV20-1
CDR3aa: CSAGTSGRTDTQYF

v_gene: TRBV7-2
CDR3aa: CASTRDRGQETQYF

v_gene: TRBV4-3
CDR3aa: CASSQVAGDLGLSPYEQYF

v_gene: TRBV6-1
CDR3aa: CASSEAGRGPEQFF

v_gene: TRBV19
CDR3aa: CASTGFSNQPQHF

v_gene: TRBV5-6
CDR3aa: CASSPSQSRYGYTF

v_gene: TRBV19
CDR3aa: CASSIRQGWITGELFF

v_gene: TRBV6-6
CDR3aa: CASCKVQGSYNEQFF

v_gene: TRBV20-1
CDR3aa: CSARREAGRSTYEQYF

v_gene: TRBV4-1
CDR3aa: CASSQEQGWMEQYF

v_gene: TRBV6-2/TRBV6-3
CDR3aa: CASTGSVKYTQYF

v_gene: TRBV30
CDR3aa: CAWTTGQGRNTIYF

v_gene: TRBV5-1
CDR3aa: CASSTSVGVNTEAFF

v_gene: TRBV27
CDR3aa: CASSLGGGGIYEQYF

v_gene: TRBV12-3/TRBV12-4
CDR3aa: CASSLAGGINIQYF

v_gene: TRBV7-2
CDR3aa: CASRLTGLAGAVEQFF

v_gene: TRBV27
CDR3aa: CASSSGQGIQPQHF

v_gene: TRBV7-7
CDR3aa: CASSLEGGESYEQYF

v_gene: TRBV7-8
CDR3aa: CASSLAGGSRTEAFF

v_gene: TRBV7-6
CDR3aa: CASSLNQGGGGYNEQFF

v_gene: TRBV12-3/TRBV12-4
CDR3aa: CASGYLGGYTF

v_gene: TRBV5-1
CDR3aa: CASSLAPTQSTNTGELFF

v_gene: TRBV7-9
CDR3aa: CASSSGQGSGPGANVLTF

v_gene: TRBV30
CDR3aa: CAWTPGNTEAFF

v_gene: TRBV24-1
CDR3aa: CATSDNRGLTGELFF

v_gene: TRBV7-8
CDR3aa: CGVGEPTKYEQYF